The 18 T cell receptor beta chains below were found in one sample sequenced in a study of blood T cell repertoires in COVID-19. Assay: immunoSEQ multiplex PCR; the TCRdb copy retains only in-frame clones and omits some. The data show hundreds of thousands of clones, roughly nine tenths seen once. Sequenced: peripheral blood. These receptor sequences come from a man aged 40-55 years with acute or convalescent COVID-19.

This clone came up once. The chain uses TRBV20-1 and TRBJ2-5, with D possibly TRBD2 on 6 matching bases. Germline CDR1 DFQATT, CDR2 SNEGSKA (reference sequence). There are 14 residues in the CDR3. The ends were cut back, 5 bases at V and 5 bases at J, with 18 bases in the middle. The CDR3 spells CSAGGAGGMETQYF. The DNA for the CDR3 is TGCAGTGCTGGTGGTGCCGGAGGGATGGAGACCCAGTACTTC.

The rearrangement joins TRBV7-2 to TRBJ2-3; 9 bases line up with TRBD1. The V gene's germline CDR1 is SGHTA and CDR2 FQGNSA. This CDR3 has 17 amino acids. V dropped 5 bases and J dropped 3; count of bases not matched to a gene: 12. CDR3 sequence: CASSALHRDRVTDTQYF. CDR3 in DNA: TGTGCCAGCAGCGCCCTCCACCGGGACAGGGTGACAGATACGCAGTATTTT.

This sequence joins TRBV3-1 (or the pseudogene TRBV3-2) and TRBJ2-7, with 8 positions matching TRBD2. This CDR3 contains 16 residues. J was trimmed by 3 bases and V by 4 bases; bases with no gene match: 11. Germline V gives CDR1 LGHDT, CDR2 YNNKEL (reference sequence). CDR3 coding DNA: TGTGCCAGCAGCCTTAGGTCCGGGGCGGGAGGCTACGAGCAGTACTTC. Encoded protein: CASSLRSGAGGYEQYF.

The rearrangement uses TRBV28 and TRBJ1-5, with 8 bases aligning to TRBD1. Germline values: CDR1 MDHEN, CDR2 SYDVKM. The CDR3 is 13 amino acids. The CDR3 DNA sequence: TGTGCTGGCAGGGGGCCGGGCAATCAGCCCCAGCATTTT. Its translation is CAGRGPGNQPQHF.

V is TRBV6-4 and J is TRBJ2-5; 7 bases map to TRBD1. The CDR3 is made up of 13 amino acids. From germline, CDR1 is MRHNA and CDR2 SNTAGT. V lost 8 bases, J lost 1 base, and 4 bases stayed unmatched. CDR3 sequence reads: CASSRDSQETQYF. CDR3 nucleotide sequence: TGTGCCAGCTCCCGGGACAGCCAAGAGACCCAGTACTTC.

DNA for the CDR3: TGCGCCAGCAGCCAGGCTAGCGGATCGTCATTTTACGAGCAGTACTTC. It yields the protein CASSQASGSSFYEQYF. V gene TRBV4-1 combines with J gene TRBJ2-7; 7 bases map to TRBD2. CDR3 size: 16 residues. V gave up 3 bases and J gave up 4 bases; unmatched junction bases: 12. Looked up from germline, CDR1 is MGHRA and CDR2 is YSYEKL.

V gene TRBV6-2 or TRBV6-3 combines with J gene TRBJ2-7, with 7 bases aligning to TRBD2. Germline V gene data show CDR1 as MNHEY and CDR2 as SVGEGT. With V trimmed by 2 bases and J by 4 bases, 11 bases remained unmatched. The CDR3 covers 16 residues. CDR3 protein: CASSYGGREVGYEQYF. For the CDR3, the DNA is TGTGCCAGCAGTTACGGCGGCCGGGAGGTGGGTTACGAGCAGTACTTC.

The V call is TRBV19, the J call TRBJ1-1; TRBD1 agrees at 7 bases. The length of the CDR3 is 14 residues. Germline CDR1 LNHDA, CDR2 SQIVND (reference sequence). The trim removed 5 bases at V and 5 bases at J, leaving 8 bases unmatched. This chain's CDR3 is CASSFSGQATEAFF. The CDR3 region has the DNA TGTGCCAGTAGTTTCAGTGGACAGGCTACTGAAGCTTTCTTT.

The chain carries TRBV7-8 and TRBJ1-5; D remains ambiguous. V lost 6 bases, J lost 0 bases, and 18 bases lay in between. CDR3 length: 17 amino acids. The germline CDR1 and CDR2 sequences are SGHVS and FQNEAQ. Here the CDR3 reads CASRQIAASDSNQPQHF. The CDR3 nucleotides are TGTGCCAGCAGACAAATAGCGGCCTCCGATAGCAATCAGCCCCAGCATTTT.

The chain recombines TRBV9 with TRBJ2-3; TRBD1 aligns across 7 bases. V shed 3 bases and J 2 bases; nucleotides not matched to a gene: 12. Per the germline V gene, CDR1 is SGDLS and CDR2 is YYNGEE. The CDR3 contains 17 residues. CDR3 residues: CASSARGTDDFTDTQYF. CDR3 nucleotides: TGTGCCAGCAGCGCTAGAGGGACAGACGACTTCACAGATACGCAGTATTTT.

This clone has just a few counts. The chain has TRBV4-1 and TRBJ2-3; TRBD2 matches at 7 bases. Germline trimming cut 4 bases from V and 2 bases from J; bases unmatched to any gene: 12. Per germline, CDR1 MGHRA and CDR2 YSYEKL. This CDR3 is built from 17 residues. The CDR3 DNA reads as TGCGCCAGCAGCCGCGGGAGAGGGACGCTCGACACAGATACGCAGTATTTT. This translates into CASSRGRGTLDTDTQYF.

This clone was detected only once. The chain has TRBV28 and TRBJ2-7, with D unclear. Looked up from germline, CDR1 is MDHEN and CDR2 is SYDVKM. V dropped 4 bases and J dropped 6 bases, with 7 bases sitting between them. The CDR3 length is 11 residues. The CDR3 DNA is TGTGCCAGCAGTTCCCCCATCGAGCAGTACTTC. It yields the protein CASSSPIEQYF.

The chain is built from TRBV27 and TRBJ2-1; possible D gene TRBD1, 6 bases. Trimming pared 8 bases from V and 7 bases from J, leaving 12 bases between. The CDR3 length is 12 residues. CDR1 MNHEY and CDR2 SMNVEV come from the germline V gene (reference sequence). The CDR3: CASSTRGNEQFF. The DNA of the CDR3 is TGTGCCAGCTCGACCAGGGGTAATGAGCAGTTCTTC.

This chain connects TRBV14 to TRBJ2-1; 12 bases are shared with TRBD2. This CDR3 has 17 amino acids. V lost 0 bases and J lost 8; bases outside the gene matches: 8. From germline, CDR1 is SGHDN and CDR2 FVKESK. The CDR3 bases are TGTGCCAGCAGCCAAGATCAACGACTAGCGGGAGACGATGAGCAGTTCTTC. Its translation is CASSQDQRLAGDDEQFF.

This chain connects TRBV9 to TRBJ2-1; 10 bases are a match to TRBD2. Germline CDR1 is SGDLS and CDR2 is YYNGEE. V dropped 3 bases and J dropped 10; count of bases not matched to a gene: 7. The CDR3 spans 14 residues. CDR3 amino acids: CASSGGLAEGEQFF. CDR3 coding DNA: TGTGCCAGCAGCGGCGGACTAGCGGAAGGGGAGCAGTTCTTC.

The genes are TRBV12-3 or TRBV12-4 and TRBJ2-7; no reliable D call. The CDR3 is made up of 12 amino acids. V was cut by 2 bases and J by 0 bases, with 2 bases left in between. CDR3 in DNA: TGTGCCAGCAGTTTACTCTCCTACGAGCAGTACTTC. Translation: CASSLLSYEQYF.

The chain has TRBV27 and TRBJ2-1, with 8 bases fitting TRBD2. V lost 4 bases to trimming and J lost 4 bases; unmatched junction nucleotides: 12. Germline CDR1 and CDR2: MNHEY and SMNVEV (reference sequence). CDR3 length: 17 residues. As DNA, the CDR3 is TGTGCCAGCAGTTCTCGCGGGGGGCCCTTTGCGTACAATGAGCAGTTCTTC. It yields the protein CASSSRGGPFAYNEQFF.

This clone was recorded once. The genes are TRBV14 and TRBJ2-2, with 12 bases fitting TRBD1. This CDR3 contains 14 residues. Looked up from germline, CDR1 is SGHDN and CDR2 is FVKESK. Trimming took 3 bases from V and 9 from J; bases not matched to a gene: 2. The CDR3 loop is CASSQGQGARELFF. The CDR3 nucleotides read TGTGCCAGCAGCCAGGGACAGGGGGCAAGGGAGCTGTTTTTT.